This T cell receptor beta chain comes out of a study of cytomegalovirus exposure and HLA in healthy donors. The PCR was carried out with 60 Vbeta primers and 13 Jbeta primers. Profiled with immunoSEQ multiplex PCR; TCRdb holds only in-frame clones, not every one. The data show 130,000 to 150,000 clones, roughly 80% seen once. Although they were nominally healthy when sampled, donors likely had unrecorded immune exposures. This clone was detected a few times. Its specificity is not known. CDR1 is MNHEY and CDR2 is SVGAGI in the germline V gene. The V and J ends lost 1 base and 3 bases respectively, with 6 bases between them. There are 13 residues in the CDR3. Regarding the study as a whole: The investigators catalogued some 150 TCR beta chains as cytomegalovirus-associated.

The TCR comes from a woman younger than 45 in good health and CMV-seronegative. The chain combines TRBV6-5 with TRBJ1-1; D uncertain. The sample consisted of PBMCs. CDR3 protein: CASSYFLYTEAFF. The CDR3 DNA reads TGTGCCAGCAGTTACTTTCTATACACTGAAGCTTTCTTT.